This entry describes one T cell receptor beta chain. Antigen unknown. The same CDR3 arises from other DNA sequences in this sample as well. V dropped 2 bases and J dropped 1 base, with 7 bases sitting between them. The CDR3 consists of 13 residues. The germline V gene has CDR1 GTSNPN and CDR2 SVGIG (reference sequence). The entry originates in a study of cytomegalovirus exposure and HLA in healthy donors. Overall study results and limits: Several top significant clusters appeared, in a later analysis, to be linked to common viral pathogens.

Use of 60 Vbeta and 13 Jbeta primers characterized the PCR. Per the original data handling: Later, an analysis found 75 million to 90 million unique TCR beta chains, and roughly 9.9 million of these were shared. The assay was immunoSEQ multiplex PCR, and TCRdb's table has in-frame clones only and misses some. D and trimming come from the DNA, and the V and J calls and clone size come from that table. Here the sample spans roughly 99,000 clones, 65% to 85% being singletons. This TCR was recovered from a man aged 30 to 39 in good health and CMV-seronegative. The rearrangement joins TRBV30 to TRBJ2-3, with a tentative D call TRBD2 (5 bases). The sample taken for sequencing was PBMCs. CDR3 region: CAWSSGRTDTQYF. CDR3 DNA: TGTGCCTGGAGTAGCGGTCGCACAGATACGCAGTATTTT.